One T cell receptor (beta chain) is described in this entry. This sample stems from a study of CD8+CD57+ T cells in acquired aplastic anemia. Study at large: Sorting CD4+ and CD8+ cells gave DNA averaging approximately 3 ug.

Trimming took 5 bases from V and 2 from J, leaving 10 bases between them. Germline-derived CDR1 and CDR2 are SGHTA and FQGNSA. There are 13 residues in the CDR3. TCR beta VDJ and CDR3 profiling used genomic DNA as template. From the reads, TCRdb called clonotypes with MiXCR, one entry per CDR3 protein. This repertoire shows about 400,000 distinct CDR3 sequences, 65% to 80% found once; its top ten account for less than 4%. Sample: sorted CD4+, CD8+, or CD8+CD57+ T cells (not recorded which) from PBMCs. The clonotype originates from a human donor in good health, serving as a control. The chain links TRBV7-2 to TRBJ2-7; tentatively, D is TRBD2 (6 bases). The CDR3 is CASSRDLTYEQYF. For the CDR3, the DNA is TGTGCCAGCAGCCGGGACTTAACCTACGAGCAGTACTTC.